This paragraph reports one TCR beta chain. Germline CDR1 reads SGHRS; CDR2 reads YFSETQ. This CDR3 is built from 15 residues. V gave up 0 bases and J gave up 1 base, with 8 bases separating them. The record originates from a study of T cells in tumors after PD-1 blockade. The wider study: Excluded were patients with checkpoint blockade, immunosuppressants, or radiotherapy or other anti-cancer therapy within 4 weeks. Peripheral blood samples averaged approximately 33,000 unique clonotypes and roughly 110,000 templates.

Libraries were prepared by immunoSEQ multiplex PCR; TCRdb keeps only in-frame clonotypes and omits some of them. The sample holds 20,000 to 30,000 clones, roughly four fifths seen once. The clonotype originates from a human donor with basal cell carcinoma. The V gene is TRBV5-1, the J gene TRBJ2-1, with a tentative D call TRBD2 (7 bases). Specimen: PBMCs, collected after anti-PD-1 treatment. CDR3 protein: CASSLEGGSYNEQFF. The CDR3 DNA is TGCGCCAGCAGCTTGGAGGGGGGGTCCTACAATGAGCAGTTCTTC. Combining the CDR3 with reference TRBV5-1 and TRBJ2-1 gives the whole variable domain KAGVTQTPRYLIKTRGQQVTLSCSPISGHRSVSWYQQTPGQGLQFLFEYFSETQRNKGNFPGRFSGRQFSNSRSEMNVSTLELGDSALYLCASSLEGGSYNEQFFGPGTRLTVL.